Below, one T cell receptor (beta chain) is given with its context. Its antigen remains unidentified. No clone much larger than this one lies a single base away; base qualities are absent. The data belong to a study of post-analysis software for immune sequencing data (dated by TCRdb to between 2014 and 2017). Regarding the complete study: Recorded disease courses included relapsing-remitting, secondary progressive and progressive-relapsing multiple sclerosis, with some patients lacking subtype annotation. Patient repertoires were compared against some twelve previously published healthy control repertoires from donors aged about 6 to 27 years. A subset of samples was prepared in parallel using single-end sample barcoding, then pooled and co-amplified after Illumina adapter ligation.

The CDR3 sequence holds 13 residues, the cysteine and phenylalanine included. Only the CDR3 part of the read is kept: 39 bases, read in frame from the first base. The junction shows trimming of 6 bases on V and 6 bases on J, plus 17 bases between the germline ends. Per the germline V gene, SQVTM is the CDR1 and ANQGSEA is the CDR2. Broader findings and caveats from the paper: Multiple sclerosis patients had significantly lower normalized Chao1 diversity than controls, a result that suggests substantial peripheral T-cell clonal expansion. Direct clustering with F measure showed strong co-clustering of samples prepared in the same batch, prompting a batch-effect correction. The control group was slightly older than the multiple sclerosis patient group. Significantly higher frequencies in patients than in controls were found for roughly 5 TRBV segments, including TRBV5-6, TRBV5-1 and TRBV20-1.

Libraries were made using PCR. Instrument on record: Illumina HiSeq 2500. To reduce PCR and sequencing biases, unique molecular identifiers were built into the TCR beta cDNA libraries. Roughly 0.5 million cDNA molecules were obtained per 1 to 10 million input T cells, so each molecule approximated one T cell. The patient libraries were prepared and sequenced using the same protocol as the earlier healthy control dataset. Within a given batch, samples were prepared together, multiplexed and sequenced on the same HiSeq lane. In the authors' own workflow: Raw barcoded reads were processed with MIGEC, and single-read molecular identifier groups were discarded before consensus assembly and CDR3 extraction. VDJtools was used for post-analysis of the clonotype tables, with diversity normalized by down-sampling every dataset to the smallest sample size. To correct batch-related cross-sample contamination, repertoire overlap clustering matched CDR3 amino acid sequences but not nucleotide sequences. TCRdb reanalyzed the raw reads on its own, using fastp at Q25 for trimming and MiXCR for clone calling, and kept in-frame beta chains. CDR3 protein duplicates are merged, each entry listing the most common genes and DNA. TCRdb's processing, not the study's, gives the V and J calls here. This sample lists approximately 690,000 distinct CDR3 sequences; roughly three fifths were detected once. Clones ranked in the top ten supply roughly 12% of the sample.

To demonstrate the VDJtools post-analysis software, the study profiled TCR beta repertoires from the peripheral blood of about 13 young patients with multiple sclerosis. The patients with multiple sclerosis were children and adolescents between roughly 6 and 15 years of age. Input material: blood. The chain is assembled from TRBV29-1 and TRBJ1-2; possibly the D gene is TRBD1, per 5 matching bases. This sequence was found in a girl under 10 years old with multiple sclerosis. The sequenced DNA: TGCAGCGTCGCTCGGGGGGGAGGCGATGGCTACACCTTC. Its translation is CSVARGGGDGYTF.